The source of this T cell receptor beta chain is a study of CD8+ T cells in alopecia areata. The authors sorted CD4+ cells into CD25+CD127- cells for four or five patients. Alopecia areata patients provided lesional scalp punch biopsies and peripheral blood. The researchers isolated CD4+ and CD8+ T cells from PBMCs by sorting. Notes on the study in general: For lesional scalp, especially alopecia totalis/universalis, clonality was higher than in normal scalp. Compared with mice, patients displayed less clear TCR sharing, possibly for HLA-related reasons.

In its sample, this clone ranks as medium-sized. What it binds is unknown. CDR3 size: 17 residues. Germline V lookup: CDR1 SGHTA, CDR2 FQGNSA. V shed 1 base and J 1 base; nucleotides not matched to a gene: 7. Isolated RNA was reverse transcribed into cDNA used as the sequencing template. The protocol was immunoSEQ multiplex PCR, while the TCRdb copy is restricted to in-frame clones and leaves out a portion. The sample contains 35,000 or so clones, nearly 55% of which appear only once. Sequenced input: CD4+ Tregs sorted from blood. The chain recombines TRBV7-2 with TRBJ2-5; TRBD2 matches 9 bases. The receptor was isolated from a human donor with alopecia areata. CDR3 loop: CASSLGRLAGFQETQYF. Here the CDR3 DNA reads TGTGCCAGCAGCTTAGGTCGGCTAGCGGGGTTCCAAGAGACCCAGTACTTC.